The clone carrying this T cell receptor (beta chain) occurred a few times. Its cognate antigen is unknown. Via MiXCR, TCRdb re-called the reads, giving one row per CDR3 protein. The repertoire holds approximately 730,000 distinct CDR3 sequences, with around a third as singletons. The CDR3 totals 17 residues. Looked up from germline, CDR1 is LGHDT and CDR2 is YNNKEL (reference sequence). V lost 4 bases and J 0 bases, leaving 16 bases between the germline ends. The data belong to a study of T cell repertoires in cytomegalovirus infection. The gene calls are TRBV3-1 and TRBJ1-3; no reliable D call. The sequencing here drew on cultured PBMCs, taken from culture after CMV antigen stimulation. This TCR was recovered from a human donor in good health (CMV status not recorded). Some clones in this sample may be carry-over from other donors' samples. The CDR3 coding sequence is TGTGCCAGCAGCCCTTCTTTTCCAGGTGCCTCTGGAAACACCATATATTTT. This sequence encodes CASSPSFPGASGNTIYF.